This T cell receptor (beta chain) is drawn from a study of Graves' ophthalmopathy and Graves' hyperthyroidism. Germline V gene sequence: CDR1 ENHRY, CDR2 SYGVKD. The CDR3 is 16 residues long. Turning to this clonotype: Relative to the germline gene, one junction end is altered; a read error may explain this.

For repertoire sequencing, the TCR beta CDR3 regions were amplified from RNA transcripts. First-round RT-PCR with HTBI primers preceded a second-round multiplex PCR. Via MiXCR, TCRdb re-called the multiplex PCR reads, giving one row per CDR3 protein. This sample has 600,000 to 700,000 distinct CDR3 sequences; about two fifths occur once, and the top ten carry more than 3%. The sequenced material came from peripheral blood. The rearrangement uses TRBV10-3 and TRBJ1-5; 7 nucleotides match TRBD1. The TCR comes from an adult man with Graves' ophthalmopathy. The CDR3 region has the DNA TGTGCCAGCAGTGAAAGGTGGCAGGGGGTCAATCAGCCCCAGCATTTT. It codes for CASSERWQGVNQPQHF.